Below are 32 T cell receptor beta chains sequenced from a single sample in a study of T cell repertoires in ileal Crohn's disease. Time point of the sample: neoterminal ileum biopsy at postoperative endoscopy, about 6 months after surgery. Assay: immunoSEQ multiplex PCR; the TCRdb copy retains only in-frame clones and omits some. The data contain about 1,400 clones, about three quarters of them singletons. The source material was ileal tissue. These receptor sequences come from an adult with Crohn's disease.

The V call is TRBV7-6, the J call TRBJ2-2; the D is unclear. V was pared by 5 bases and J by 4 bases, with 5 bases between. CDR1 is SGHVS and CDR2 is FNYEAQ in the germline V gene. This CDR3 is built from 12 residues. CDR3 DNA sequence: TGTGCCAGCAGCCCACCCACCGGGGAGCTGTTTTTT. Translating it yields CASSPPTGELFF.

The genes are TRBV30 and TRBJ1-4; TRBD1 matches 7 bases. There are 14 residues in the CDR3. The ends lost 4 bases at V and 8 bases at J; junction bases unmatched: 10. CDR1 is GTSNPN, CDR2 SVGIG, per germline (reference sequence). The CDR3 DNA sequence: TGTGCCTGGACCGCAGGGGGGCCTGGGGAAAAACTGTTTTTT. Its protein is CAWTAGGPGEKLFF.

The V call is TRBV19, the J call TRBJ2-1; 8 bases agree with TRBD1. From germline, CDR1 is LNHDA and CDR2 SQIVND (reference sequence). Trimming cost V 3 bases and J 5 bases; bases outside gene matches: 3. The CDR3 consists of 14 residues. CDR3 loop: CASSIGQGDNEQFF. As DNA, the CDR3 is TGTGCCAGTAGTATTGGACAGGGTGACAATGAGCAGTTCTTC.

Here the CDR3 DNA reads TGCGCCAGCAAAGGGGGACTGCAGCAGGAGACCCAGTACTTC. Protein: CASKGGLQQETQYF. J is TRBJ2-5 and V is TRBV5-1; D possibly uses TRBD1 or TRBD2 (6 bases each). CDR3 length equals 14 residues. Per germline, CDR1 SGHRS and CDR2 YFSETQ. Trimming stripped 6 bases from V and 5 bases from J, with 17 bases between. Full variable domain (remainder filled in from reference TRBV5-1 and TRBJ2-5): KAGVTQTPRYLIKTRGQQVTLSCSPISGHRSVSWYQQTPGQGLQFLFEYFSETQRNKGNFPGRFSGRQFSNSRSEMNVSTLELGDSALYLCASKGGLQQETQYFGPGTRLLVL.

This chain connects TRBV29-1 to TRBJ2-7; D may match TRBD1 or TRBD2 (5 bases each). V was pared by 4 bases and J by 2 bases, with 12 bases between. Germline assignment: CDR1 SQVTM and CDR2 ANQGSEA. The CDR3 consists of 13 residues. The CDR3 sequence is CSVASRDPYEQYF. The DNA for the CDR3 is TGCAGCGTTGCAAGTAGGGACCCCTACGAGCAGTACTTC.

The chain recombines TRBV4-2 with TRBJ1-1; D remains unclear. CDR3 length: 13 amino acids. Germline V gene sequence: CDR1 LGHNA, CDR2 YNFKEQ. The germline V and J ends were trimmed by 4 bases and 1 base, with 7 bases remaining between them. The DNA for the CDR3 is TGTGCCAGCAGCCCGCTCCGGAACACTGAAGCTTTCTTT. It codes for CASSPLRNTEAFF.

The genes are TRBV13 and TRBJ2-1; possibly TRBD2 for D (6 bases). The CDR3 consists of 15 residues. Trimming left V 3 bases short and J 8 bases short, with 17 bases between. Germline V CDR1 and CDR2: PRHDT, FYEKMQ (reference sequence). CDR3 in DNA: TGTGCCAGCAGCTTTCGGTCTGCGGGGCTCGATGAGCAGTTCTTC. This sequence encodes CASSFRSAGLDEQFF.

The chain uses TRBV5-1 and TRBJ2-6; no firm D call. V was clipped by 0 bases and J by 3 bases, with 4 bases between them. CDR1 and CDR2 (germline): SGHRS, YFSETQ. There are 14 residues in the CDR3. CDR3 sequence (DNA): TGCGCCAGCAGCTTGGCCATTGGGGCCAACGTCCTGACTTTC. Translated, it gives CASSLAIGANVLTF.

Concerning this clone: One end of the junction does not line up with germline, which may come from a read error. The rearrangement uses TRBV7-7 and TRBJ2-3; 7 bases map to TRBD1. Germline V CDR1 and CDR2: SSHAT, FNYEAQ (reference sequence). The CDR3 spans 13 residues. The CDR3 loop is CASSTGGTDTQYF. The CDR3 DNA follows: TGTGCTAGCAGCACAGGGGGCACAGATACGCAGTATTTT.

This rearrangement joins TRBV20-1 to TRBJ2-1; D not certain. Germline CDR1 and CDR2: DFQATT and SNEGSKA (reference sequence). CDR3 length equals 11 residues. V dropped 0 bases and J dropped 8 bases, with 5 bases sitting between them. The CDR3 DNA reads TGCAGTGCTAGAGATCGAGATGAGCAGTTCTTC. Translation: CSARDRDEQFF.

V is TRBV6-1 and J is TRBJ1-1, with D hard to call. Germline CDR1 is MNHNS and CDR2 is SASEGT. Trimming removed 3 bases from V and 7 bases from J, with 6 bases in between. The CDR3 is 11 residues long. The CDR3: CASSDASEAFF. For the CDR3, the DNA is TGTGCCAGCAGTGACGCGAGTGAAGCTTTCTTT.

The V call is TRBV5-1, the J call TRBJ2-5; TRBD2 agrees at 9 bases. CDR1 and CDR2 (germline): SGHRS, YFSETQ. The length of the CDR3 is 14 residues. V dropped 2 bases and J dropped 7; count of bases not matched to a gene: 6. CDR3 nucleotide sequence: TGCGCCAGCAGCTTCAATCCTAGCGGGACGACCCAGTACTTC. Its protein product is CASSFNPSGTTQYF.

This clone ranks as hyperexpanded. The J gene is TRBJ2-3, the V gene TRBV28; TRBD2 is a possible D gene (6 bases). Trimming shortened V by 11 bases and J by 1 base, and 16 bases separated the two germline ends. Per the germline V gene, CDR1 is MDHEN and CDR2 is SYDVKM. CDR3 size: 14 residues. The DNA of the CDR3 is TGTGCCGGCGGCACGGGGGTTGGCACAGATACGCAGTATTTT. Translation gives CAGGTGVGTDTQYF.

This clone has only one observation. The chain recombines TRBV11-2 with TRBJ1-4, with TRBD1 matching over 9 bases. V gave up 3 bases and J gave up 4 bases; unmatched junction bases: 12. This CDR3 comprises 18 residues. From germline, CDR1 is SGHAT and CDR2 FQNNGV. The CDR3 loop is CASSLLAQGAAGNEKLFF. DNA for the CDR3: TGTGCCAGCAGCTTGTTGGCACAGGGGGCGGCTGGTAATGAAAAACTGTTTTTT.

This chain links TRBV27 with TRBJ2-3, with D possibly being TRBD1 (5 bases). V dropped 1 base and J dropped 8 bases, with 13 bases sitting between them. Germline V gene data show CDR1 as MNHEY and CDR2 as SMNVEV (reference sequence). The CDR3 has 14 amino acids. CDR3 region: CASSLLLDTVTQYF. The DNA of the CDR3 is TGTGCCAGCAGTTTATTGTTGGACACGGTTACGCAGTATTTT.

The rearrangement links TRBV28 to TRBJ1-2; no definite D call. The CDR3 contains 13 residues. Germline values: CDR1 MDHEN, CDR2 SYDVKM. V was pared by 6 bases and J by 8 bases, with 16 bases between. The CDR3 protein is CASRLTIERGYTF. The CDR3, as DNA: TGTGCCAGCAGGCTGACAATTGAGCGGGGCTACACCTTC.

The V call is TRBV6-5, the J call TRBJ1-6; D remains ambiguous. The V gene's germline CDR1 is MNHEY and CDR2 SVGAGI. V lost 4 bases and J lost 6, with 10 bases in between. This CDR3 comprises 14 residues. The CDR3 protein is CASSLVPANSPLHF. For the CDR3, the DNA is TGTGCCAGCAGTTTAGTCCCCGCTAATTCACCCCTCCACTTT.

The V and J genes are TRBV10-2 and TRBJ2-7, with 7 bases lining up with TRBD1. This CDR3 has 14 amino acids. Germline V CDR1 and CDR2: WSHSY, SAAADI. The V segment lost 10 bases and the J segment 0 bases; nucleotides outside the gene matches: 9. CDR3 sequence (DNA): TGCGCCACCTCGACAGGGTTCATCTCCTACGAGCAGTACTTC. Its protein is CATSTGFISYEQYF.

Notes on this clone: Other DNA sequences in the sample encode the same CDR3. In DNA, the CDR3 is TGTGCCAGCAGCTTACAGGGGGCAGATACGCAGTATTTT. Translation: CASSLQGADTQYF. The chain couples TRBV5-4 to TRBJ2-3; TRBD1 matches 8 bases. The CDR3 consists of 13 residues. The ends lost 2 bases at V and 4 bases at J; junction bases unmatched: 0. Germline V gene sequence: CDR1 SGHNT, CDR2 YYREEE (reference sequence).

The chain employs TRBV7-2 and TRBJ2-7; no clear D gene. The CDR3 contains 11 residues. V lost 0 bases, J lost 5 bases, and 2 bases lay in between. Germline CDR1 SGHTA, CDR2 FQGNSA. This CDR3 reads CASSLAHEQYF. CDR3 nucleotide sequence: TGTGCCAGCAGCTTAGCCCACGAGCAGTACTTC.

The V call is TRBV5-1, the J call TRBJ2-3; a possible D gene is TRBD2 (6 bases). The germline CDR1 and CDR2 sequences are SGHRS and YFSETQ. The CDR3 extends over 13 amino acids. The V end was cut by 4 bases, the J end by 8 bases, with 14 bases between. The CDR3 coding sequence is TGCGCCAGCAGCGGTGCGGGGAAGACTACGCAGTATTTT. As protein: CASSGAGKTTQYF.

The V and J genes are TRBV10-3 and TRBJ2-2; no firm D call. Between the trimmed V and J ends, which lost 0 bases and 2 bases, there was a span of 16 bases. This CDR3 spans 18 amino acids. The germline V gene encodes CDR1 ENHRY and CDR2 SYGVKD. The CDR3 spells CAISESKIRTDNTGELFF. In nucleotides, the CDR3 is TGTGCCATCAGTGAGTCGAAAATTCGGACGGACAACACCGGGGAGCTGTTTTTT.

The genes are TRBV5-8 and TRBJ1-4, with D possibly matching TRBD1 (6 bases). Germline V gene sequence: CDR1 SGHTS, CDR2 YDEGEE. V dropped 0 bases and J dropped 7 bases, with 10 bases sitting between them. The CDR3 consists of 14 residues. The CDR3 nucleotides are TGTGCCAGCAGCTTGGCGGGGGCGGGTGAAAAACTGTTTTTT. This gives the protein CASSLAGAGEKLFF.

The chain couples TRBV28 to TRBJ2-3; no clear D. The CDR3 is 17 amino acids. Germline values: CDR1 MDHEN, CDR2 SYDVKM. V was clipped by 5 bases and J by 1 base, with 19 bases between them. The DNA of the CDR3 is TGTGCCAGCAGTACCTGGACCCCGTCGGCCGGCACAGATACGCAGTATTTT. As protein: CASSTWTPSAGTDTQYF.

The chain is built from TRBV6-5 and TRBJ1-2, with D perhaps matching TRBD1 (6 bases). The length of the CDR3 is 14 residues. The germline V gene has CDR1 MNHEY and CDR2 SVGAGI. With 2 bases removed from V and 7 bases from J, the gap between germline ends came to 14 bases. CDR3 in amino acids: CASSYLGTLRGYTF. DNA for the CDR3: TGTGCCAGCAGTTACCTCGGGACACTTCGTGGCTACACCTTC.

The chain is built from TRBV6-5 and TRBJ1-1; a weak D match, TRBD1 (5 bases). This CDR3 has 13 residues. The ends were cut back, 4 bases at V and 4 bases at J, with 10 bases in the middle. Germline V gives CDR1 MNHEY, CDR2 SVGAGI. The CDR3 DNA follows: TGTGCCAGCAGTTCCCCCGGGGCCACTGAAGCTTTCTTT. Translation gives CASSSPGATEAFF.

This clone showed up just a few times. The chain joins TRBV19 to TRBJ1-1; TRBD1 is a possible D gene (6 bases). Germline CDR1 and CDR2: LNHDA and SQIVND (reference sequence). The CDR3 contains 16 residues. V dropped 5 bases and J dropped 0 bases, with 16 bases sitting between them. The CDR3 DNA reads TGTGCCAGTAGTGCACGGACAGCTGAGATGAACACTGAAGCTTTCTTT. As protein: CASSARTAEMNTEAFF.

The CDR3 here is CASSEPGQGAYEQYF. The CDR3 nucleotides read TGCGCCAGCAGTGAGCCGGGACAGGGGGCCTACGAGCAGTACTTC. The chain links TRBV10-2 to TRBJ2-7; 11 bases are shared with TRBD1. V gave up 2 bases and J gave up 2 bases; unmatched junction bases: 2. The CDR3 has 15 residues. Per germline, CDR1 WSHSY and CDR2 SAAADI.

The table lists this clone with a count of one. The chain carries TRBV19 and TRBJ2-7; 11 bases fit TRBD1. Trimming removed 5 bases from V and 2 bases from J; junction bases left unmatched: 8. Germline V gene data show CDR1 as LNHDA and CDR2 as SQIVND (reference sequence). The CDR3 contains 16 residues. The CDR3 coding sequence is TGTGCCAGTAGTCCCCGGGACAGGGGGGACACCTACGAGCAGTACTTC. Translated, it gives CASSPRDRGDTYEQYF.

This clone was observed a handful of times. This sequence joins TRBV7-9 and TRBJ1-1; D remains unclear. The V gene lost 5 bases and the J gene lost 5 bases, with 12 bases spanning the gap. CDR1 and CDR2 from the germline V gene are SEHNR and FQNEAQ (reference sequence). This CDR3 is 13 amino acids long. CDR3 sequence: CASSPRRATEAFF. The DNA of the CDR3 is TGTGCCAGCAGCCCCCGGAGGGCGACTGAAGCTTTCTTT. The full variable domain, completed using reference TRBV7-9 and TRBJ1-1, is DTGVSQNPRHKITKRGQNVTFRCDPISEHNRLYWYRQTLGQGPEFLTYFQNEAQLEKSRLLSDRFSAERPKGSFSTLEIQRTEQGDSAMYLCASSPRRATEAFFGQGTRLTVV.

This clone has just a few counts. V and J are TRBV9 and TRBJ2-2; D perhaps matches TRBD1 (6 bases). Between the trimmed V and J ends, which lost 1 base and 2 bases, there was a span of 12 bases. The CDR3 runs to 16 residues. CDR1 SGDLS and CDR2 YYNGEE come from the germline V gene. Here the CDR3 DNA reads TGTGCCAGCAGCGTACAGGGGACACAAAACACCGGGGAGCTGTTTTTT. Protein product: CASSVQGTQNTGELFF.

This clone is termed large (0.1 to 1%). The CDR3 nucleotides read TGTGCCAGCAGCGCCTCAACCGGGACACTCTATGGCTACACCTTC. Amino acids: CASSASTGTLYGYTF. The V call is TRBV7-8, the J call TRBJ1-2; maybe TRBD1 (6 bases). Trimming cost V 5 bases and J 4 bases, with 17 bases left between them. CDR3 size: 15 residues. CDR1 and CDR2 from the germline V gene are SGHVS and FQNEAQ.